This is a list of T cell receptor beta chains from one sample in a study of human T cells and chemical hapten exposure. TCRdb fed the RACE reads into MiXCR, producing one record per CDR3 protein. Altogether more than 150,000 distinct CDR3 sequences are present, 24% being singletons, with the ten largest covering 2.5%. The sample in question was whole blood, obtained in connection with sensitization to the hapten diphenylcyclopropenone (DPC). The source of these receptors is a woman aged 40 to 50 with alopecia areata. Some clones in this sample may be carry-over from other donors' samples. Both conserved end residues are part of each CDR3.

v_call cdr3_aa
TRBV6-5 CASRPRQGLAFF
TRBV4-2 CASSQDPRGNNEQFF
TRBV19 CASRGTLPVDTQYF
TRBV27 CASSSYLDLNEQFF
TRBV12-3/TRBV12-4 CASSLYRGNYGYTF
TRBV10-3 CAISARDRVTEAFF
TRBV5-1 CASSLAVNTEAFF
TRBV27 CASRRTGGIQPQHF
TRBV28 CASSRAGSYGYTF
TRBV29-1 CSVAGSRDTQYF
TRBV11-1 CASSLQGEVYGYTF
TRBV6-2/TRBV6-3 CASSYGRINSPLHF
TRBV11-2 CASSLPTSGGPPSSYNEQFF
TRBV18 CASSPLDAARGYTF
TRBV7-2 CASSHGTDNTGELFF
TRBV9 CASSVVMAKIAKNIQYF